The rows below give T cell receptor beta chains drawn from one sample of a study of T cell responses to AZD1222 COVID-19 vaccine. Measured with immunoSEQ multiplex PCR; TCRdb has only the in-frame clones, and not every one. The sample holds about 69,000 clones; 83% are singletons and the top ten take nearly 25%. Sequencing was performed on peripheral blood, taken 28 days after the second AZD1222 dose. The receptor set was obtained from an adult who received the AZD1222 COVID-19 vaccine. Each CDR3 is given with its conserved first and last residue. D genes are given only for firm matches. Clone size is stated in some rows and not others, as once, few, many or a class when expanded.

j_gene: TRBJ1-4
d_gene: -
v_gene: TRBV9
abundance: -
CDR3aa: CASSASSAANEKLFF
CDR3nt: TGTGCCAGCAGCGCGAGCAGTGCAGCTAATGAAAAACTGTTTTTT

j_gene: TRBJ1-2
d_gene: -
v_gene: TRBV7-9
abundance: few
CDR3aa: CASTQRGHRGLFYGYTF
CDR3nt: TGTGCCAGCACCCAAAGAGGTCATAGGGGTCTCTTCTATGGCTACACCTTC

j_gene: TRBJ2-1
d_gene: TRBD2
v_gene: TRBV7-9
abundance: -
CDR3aa: CASSPAGGPSNEQFF
CDR3nt: TGTGCCAGCAGCCCAGCGGGGGGCCCAAGCAATGAGCAGTTCTTC

j_gene: TRBJ2-3
d_gene: TRBD2
v_gene: TRBV7-9
abundance: -
CDR3aa: CASSPVAGGAQYF
CDR3nt: TGTGCCAGCAGCCCGGTAGCGGGAGGGGCGCAGTATTTT

j_gene: TRBJ2-2
d_gene: -
v_gene: TRBV7-9
abundance: -
CDR3aa: CASSTYGGIAATGELFF
CDR3nt: TGTGCCAGCAGCACCTACGGGGGAATCGCGGCTACCGGGGAGCTGTTTTTT

j_gene: TRBJ1-1
d_gene: TRBD1
v_gene: TRBV27
abundance: -
CDR3aa: CASRTTGGNTEAFF
CDR3nt: TGTGCCAGCAGGACTACAGGGGGCAACACTGAAGCTTTCTTT

j_gene: TRBJ2-5
d_gene: TRBD1
v_gene: TRBV9
abundance: -
CDR3aa: CASSVGLSGGIETQYF
CDR3nt: TGTGCCAGCAGCGTAGGCTTGTCAGGGGGCATCGAGACCCAGTACTTC

j_gene: TRBJ1-5
d_gene: -
v_gene: TRBV4-1
abundance: -
CDR3aa: CASSQVTDGEQPQHF
CDR3nt: TGCGCCAGCAGCCAAGTTACGGACGGAGAGCAGCCCCAGCATTTT

j_gene: TRBJ2-2
d_gene: -
v_gene: TRBV5-1
abundance: -
CDR3aa: CASSPGFDTGELFF
CDR3nt: TGCGCCAGCAGCCCGGGATTCGACACCGGGGAGCTGTTTTTT

j_gene: TRBJ2-5
d_gene: TRBD1
v_gene: TRBV3-1/TRBV3-2
abundance: -
CDR3aa: CASRDRVEAQYF
CDR3nt: TGTGCCAGCAGGGACAGGGTTGAGGCCCAGTACTTC

j_gene: TRBJ1-1
d_gene: -
v_gene: TRBV6-5
abundance: few
CDR3aa: CASSSRSMNTEAFF
CDR3nt: TGTGCCAGCAGTTCCAGATCTATGAACACTGAAGCTTTCTTT

j_gene: TRBJ1-6
d_gene: -
v_gene: TRBV6-5
abundance: -
CDR3aa: CASTFRTKYNSPLHF
CDR3nt: TGTGCCAGCACTTTTCGGACTAAGTATAATTCACCCCTCCACTTT

j_gene: TRBJ1-1
d_gene: -
v_gene: TRBV2
abundance: -
CDR3aa: CASKVGATEAFF
CDR3nt: TGTGCCAGCAAAGTCGGAGCCACTGAAGCTTTCTTT

j_gene: TRBJ1-2
d_gene: -
v_gene: TRBV29-1
abundance: -
CDR3aa: CSVGVSNNYGYTF
CDR3nt: TGCAGCGTTGGGGTCAGTAACAACTATGGCTACACCTTC

j_gene: TRBJ2-7
d_gene: -
v_gene: TRBV10-3
abundance: -
CDR3aa: CAISQSPIGLTYEQYF
CDR3nt: TGTGCCATCAGCCAATCCCCGATCGGCTTAACCTACGAGCAGTACTTC

j_gene: TRBJ2-2
d_gene: -
v_gene: TRBV9
abundance: -
CDR3aa: CASSVERGFTGELFF
CDR3nt: TGTGCCAGCAGCGTAGAAAGAGGGTTCACCGGGGAGCTGTTTTTT

j_gene: TRBJ2-7
d_gene: TRBD2
v_gene: TRBV7-2
abundance: -
CDR3aa: CASSFGLAGYEQYF
CDR3nt: TGTGCCAGCAGCTTCGGGCTAGCGGGCTACGAGCAGTACTTC

j_gene: TRBJ1-6
d_gene: TRBD1
v_gene: TRBV3-1/TRBV3-2
abundance: few
CDR3aa: CASSRLGQGSPLHF
CDR3nt: TGTGCCAGCAGCCGCCTGGGACAGGGCTCACCCCTCCACTTT

j_gene: TRBJ2-3
d_gene: TRBD2
v_gene: TRBV18
abundance: -
CDR3aa: CASSRTSGGASTDTQYF
CDR3nt: TGTGCCAGCTCACGGACTAGCGGGGGAGCTAGCACAGATACGCAGTATTTT

j_gene: TRBJ2-5
d_gene: TRBD1
v_gene: TRBV7-6
abundance: once
CDR3aa: CASSLGGGQGKTQYF
CDR3nt: TGTGCCAGCAGCTTAGGGGGGGGACAGGGAAAGACCCAGTACTTC

j_gene: TRBJ2-2
d_gene: -
v_gene: TRBV2
abundance: -
CDR3aa: CASSDDSNTGELFF
CDR3nt: TGTGCCAGCAGTGATGACAGCAACACCGGGGAGCTGTTTTTT

j_gene: TRBJ2-4
d_gene: -
v_gene: TRBV15
abundance: -
CDR3aa: CATRNRDSRNLAKNIQYF
CDR3nt: TGTGCCACCAGAAACCGGGACTCACGAAACCTAGCCAAAAACATTCAGTACTTC

j_gene: TRBJ1-6
d_gene: -
v_gene: TRBV13
abundance: -
CDR3aa: CASSPHRGTNSPLHF
CDR3nt: TGTGCCAGCAGCCCTCATCGGGGGACTAATTCACCCCTCCACTTT

j_gene: TRBJ2-1
d_gene: -
v_gene: TRBV5-1
abundance: -
CDR3aa: CASSLGTQGNEQFF
CDR3nt: TGCGCCAGCAGCTTGGGCACTCAGGGCAATGAGCAGTTCTTC

j_gene: TRBJ2-7
d_gene: -
v_gene: TRBV2
abundance: -
CDR3aa: CASSNPVDEQYF
CDR3nt: TGTGCCAGCAGCAACCCCGTAGACGAGCAGTACTTC

j_gene: TRBJ2-5
d_gene: TRBD2
v_gene: TRBV19
abundance: -
CDR3aa: CATVGGGKETQYF
CDR3nt: TGTGCCACCGTCGGCGGGGGGAAGGAGACCCAGTACTTC

j_gene: TRBJ1-3
d_gene: -
v_gene: TRBV14
abundance: -
CDR3aa: CASSRKGAPTGRNTIYF
CDR3nt: TGTGCCAGCAGCCGCAAAGGGGCCCCCACGGGGAGAAACACCATATATTTT

j_gene: TRBJ1-2
d_gene: -
v_gene: TRBV11-2
abundance: -
CDR3aa: CASSSWEAGPHGYTF
CDR3nt: TGTGCCAGCAGCTCCTGGGAGGCAGGACCCCATGGCTACACCTTC

j_gene: TRBJ1-2
d_gene: -
v_gene: TRBV25-1
abundance: -
CDR3aa: CASSEPTGRYGYTF
CDR3nt: TGTGCCAGCAGTGAACCCACAGGACGCTATGGCTACACCTTC

j_gene: TRBJ1-4
d_gene: -
v_gene: TRBV9
abundance: -
CDR3aa: CASSSRQTNEKLFF
CDR3nt: TGTGCCAGCAGCTCAAGACAGACCAATGAAAAACTGTTTTTT

j_gene: TRBJ2-3
d_gene: -
v_gene: TRBV6-1
abundance: -
CDR3aa: CASSEGGGGRNTQYF
CDR3nt: TGTGCCAGCAGTGAAGGGGGAGGGGGGCGGAATACGCAGTATTTT

j_gene: TRBJ1-2
d_gene: -
v_gene: TRBV29-1
abundance: -
CDR3aa: CSVESARPGGYTF
CDR3nt: TGCAGCGTCGAATCCGCCAGACCGGGGGGCTACACCTTC

j_gene: TRBJ1-6
d_gene: -
v_gene: TRBV7-9
abundance: few
CDR3aa: CASKLDLMDSPLHF
CDR3nt: TGTGCCAGCAAGCTTGACCTGATGGATTCACCCCTCCACTTT

j_gene: TRBJ2-7
d_gene: -
v_gene: TRBV29-1
abundance: -
CDR3aa: CSVVQHEQYF
CDR3nt: TGCAGCGTTGTACAGCACGAGCAGTACTTC

j_gene: TRBJ2-4
d_gene: -
v_gene: TRBV18
abundance: once
CDR3aa: CASSPQKAKNIQYF
CDR3nt: TGTGCCAGCTCACCACAAAAAGCCAAAAACATTCAGTACTTC

j_gene: TRBJ2-2
d_gene: -
v_gene: TRBV23-1
abundance: -
CDR3aa: CATPVTNWVENTGELFF
CDR3nt: TGCGCCACCCCCGTAACGAATTGGGTGGAGAACACCGGGGAGCTGTTTTTT

j_gene: TRBJ2-4
d_gene: -
v_gene: TRBV15
abundance: -
CDR3aa: CATSSLRGAKNIQYF
CDR3nt: TGTGCCACCAGCAGCCTTCGGGGGGCCAAAAACATTCAGTACTTC

j_gene: TRBJ2-2
d_gene: -
v_gene: TRBV25-1
abundance: few
CDR3aa: CAPLDRGELFF
CDR3nt: TGTGCCCCCCTTGACCGGGGGGAGCTGTTTTTT

j_gene: TRBJ2-7
d_gene: TRBD2
v_gene: TRBV27
abundance: -
CDR3aa: CASSLAGGYAYEQYF
CDR3nt: TGTGCCAGCAGTTTAGCGGGGGGCTATGCCTACGAGCAGTACTTC

j_gene: TRBJ2-3
d_gene: TRBD2
v_gene: TRBV19
abundance: once
CDR3aa: CASSDSGRNTDTQYF
CDR3nt: TGTGCCAGTTCCGATAGCGGGAGGAACACAGATACGCAGTATTTT